Shown below are 27 T cell receptor beta chains from a single sample sequenced in a study of T cell responses to AZD1222 COVID-19 vaccine. The method was immunoSEQ multiplex PCR; TCRdb's version includes in-frame clones alone and lacks a portion of them. The sample contains roughly 140,000 clones, around 90% of which appear only once. The source material was peripheral blood, sampled on day 0 of AZD1222 vaccination. These receptors all stem from an adult in good health.

This clone was counted once. V is TRBV7-9 and J is TRBJ1-3; 7 bases align to TRBD1. The CDR3 sequence is 15 residues long. After removal of 5 bases from V and 4 bases from J, the junction contained 8 bases not matched to a gene. Germline values: CDR1 SEHNR, CDR2 FQNEAQ (reference sequence). The CDR3 sequence: CASSTTGESGNTIYF. CDR3 bases: TGTGCCAGCAGCACAACAGGGGAATCCGGAAACACCATATATTTT.

The chain carries TRBV20-1 and TRBJ2-1, with D unresolved. The CDR3 runs to 11 residues. Germline V gives CDR1 DFQATT, CDR2 SNEGSKA (reference sequence). The V end was cut by 0 bases, the J end by 8 bases, with 5 bases between. CDR3 residues: CSARDTHEQFF. The CDR3 bases are TGCAGTGCTAGAGATACCCATGAGCAGTTCTTC.

The CDR3: CASSQSGPHEQFF. The CDR3 DNA sequence: TGTGCCAGCAGCCAGAGCGGGCCTCATGAGCAGTTCTTC. The chain carries TRBV3-1 (or the pseudogene TRBV3-2) and TRBJ2-1; TRBD2 might be the D (6 bases). CDR1 and CDR2 (germline): LGHDT, YNNKEL (reference sequence). This CDR3 comprises 13 residues. Trimming removed 3 bases from V and 8 bases from J, with 11 bases in between.

V gene TRBV28 combines with J gene TRBJ1-1; 9 nucleotides match TRBD1. V was pared by 3 bases and J by 3 bases, with 17 bases of the junction left unmatched. The CDR3 runs 19 residues. Germline CDR1 is MDHEN and CDR2 is SYDVKM. In nucleotides, the CDR3 is TGTGCCAGCAGTTTCCACCTCCAGCTACAGGGGGCCGGGGACACTGAAGCTTTCTTT. It translates to CASSFHLQLQGAGDTEAFF.

The chain recombines TRBV27 with TRBJ1-1, with 9 nucleotides matching TRBD1. The CDR3 is made up of 14 amino acids. V lost 6 bases to trimming and J lost 4 bases; unmatched junction nucleotides: 6. Germline lookup yields CDR1 MNHEY and CDR2 SMNVEV (reference sequence). Written as DNA, the CDR3 is TGTGCCAGCAGGAGGGACAGGGTAGTCACTGAAGCTTTCTTT. The encoded protein is CASRRDRVVTEAFF.

This clone has a single count. This sequence joins TRBV5-1 and TRBJ2-2; 8 bases fit TRBD2. With 2 bases clipped from V and 0 bases from J, the junction kept 3 bases outside the gene matches. Germline-derived CDR1 and CDR2 are SGHRS and YFSETQ. CDR3 length: 16 residues. For the CDR3, the DNA is TGCGCCAGCAGCTTTGGACTAGCAACGAACACCGGGGAGCTGTTTTTT. This codes for CASSFGLATNTGELFF.

The chain recombines TRBV9 with TRBJ2-2, with D possibly matching TRBD1 (6 bases). Germline CDR1 SGDLS, CDR2 YYNGEE. This CDR3 contains 14 residues. The germline V and J ends were trimmed by 3 bases and 3 bases, with 9 bases remaining between them. CDR3 amino acids: CASSGDTYTGELFF. For the CDR3, the DNA is TGTGCCAGCAGCGGGGACACTTACACCGGGGAGCTGTTTTTT.

V and J are TRBV3-1 (or the pseudogene TRBV3-2) and TRBJ1-2; D gene ambiguous. The CDR3 has 13 residues. The germline CDR1 and CDR2 sequences are LGHDT and YNNKEL (reference sequence). V was clipped by 4 bases and J by 5 bases, with 11 bases between them. DNA for the CDR3: TGTGCCAGCAGCCCGAACGTTGAATATGGCTACACCTTC. Protein sequence: CASSPNVEYGYTF.

The V gene is TRBV11-2, the J gene TRBJ1-2; no firm D call. V was clipped by 1 base and J by 0 bases, with 9 bases between them. Germline V CDR1 and CDR2: SGHAT, FQNNGV. The length of the CDR3 is 15 residues. CDR3 amino acids: CASSLAPDPNYGYTF. CDR3 sequence (DNA): TGTGCCAGCAGCTTAGCGCCAGACCCTAACTATGGCTACACCTTC.

This chain connects TRBV6-2 or TRBV6-3 to TRBJ2-1, with 14 bases that match TRBD2. Germline CDR1 reads MNHEY; CDR2 reads SVGEGT. This CDR3 is 19 amino acids long. The V segment lost 2 bases and the J segment 2 bases; nucleotides outside the gene matches: 8. For the CDR3, the DNA is TGTGCCAGCAGTTACGGGGGGACTAGCGGGAGAGGACCCTACAATGAGCAGTTCTTC. Its protein is CASSYGGTSGRGPYNEQFF.

This clone has a handful of counts. This rearrangement joins TRBV12-3 or TRBV12-4 to TRBJ1-2; a weak D match, TRBD1 (6 bases). V was clipped by 6 bases and J by 7 bases, with 15 bases between them. CDR3 length: 13 residues. CDR3 nucleotides: TGTGCCAGCAGCCCGTTAAACAGGGCTGGCTACACCTTC. This sequence encodes CASSPLNRAGYTF.

The rearrangement joins TRBV14 to TRBJ1-4, with TRBD1 as a possible D gene (5 bases). Trimming took off 8 bases at V and 2 bases at J, with 15 bases between the two ends. The CDR3 contains 15 residues. The germline gives CDR1 SGHDN, CDR2 FVKESK. This CDR3 is CASRSAGVTNEKLFF. CDR3 DNA sequence: TGTGCCAGCCGCTCCGCGGGGGTGACTAATGAAAAACTGTTTTTT.

This sequence joins TRBV23-1 and TRBJ1-1, with 7 bases fitting TRBD1. Being an ORF, TRBV23-1 has a function that is uncertain. The junction had 12 bases not matched to a gene; V was cut back by 8 bases and J by 3 bases. The CDR3 runs 15 residues. DNA of the CDR3: TGCGCCAGCCTAGTCTTGGACAGGCGGTACACTGAAGCTTTCTTT. This sequence encodes CASLVLDRRYTEAFF.

The chain combines TRBV27 with TRBJ1-4; no reliable D call. The CDR3 spans 14 residues. V gave up 6 bases and J gave up 5 bases, with 13 bases separating them. Germline assignment: CDR1 MNHEY and CDR2 SMNVEV (reference sequence). The CDR3 region has the DNA TGTGCCAGCAGCGAAGTTGGAGAGAATGAAAAACTGTTTTTT. Amino acid sequence: CASSEVGENEKLFF.

This chain connects TRBV29-1 to TRBJ2-3; D is perhaps TRBD2 (6 bases). Trimming pared 3 bases from V and 5 bases from J, leaving 9 bases between. The CDR3 has 12 amino acids. Germline V gene data show CDR1 as SQVTM and CDR2 as ANQGSEA. The DNA of the CDR3 is TGCAGCGTTGACTCGGAGGGAGATACGCAGTATTTT. It encodes CSVDSEGDTQYF.

V gene TRBV6-1 combines with J gene TRBJ1-2; D is unresolved. Per the germline V gene, CDR1 is MNHNS and CDR2 is SASEGT. This CDR3 is built from 14 residues. V lost 1 base to trimming and J lost 5 bases, with 11 bases between them. CDR3 nucleotides: TGTGCCAGCAGTGAAGTTAGAACGAGTTATGGCTACACCTTC. Translating it yields CASSEVRTSYGYTF.

The V and J genes are TRBV28 and TRBJ1-1; 8 bases agree with TRBD1. The CDR3 runs to 15 residues. Germline loops: CDR1 MDHEN, CDR2 SYDVKM. V was clipped by 7 bases and J by 0 bases; unmatched bases: 7. The CDR3 sequence is CASTIGQGLNTEAFF. The CDR3 DNA sequence: TGTGCCAGCACCATCGGACAGGGACTGAACACTGAAGCTTTCTTT.

This clone came up a few times. The genes are TRBV19 and TRBJ2-2; TRBD1 matches 8 bases. CDR1 is LNHDA and CDR2 is SQIVND in the germline V gene (reference sequence). This CDR3 contains 14 residues. The V gene end was trimmed by 11 bases and the J gene end by 4 bases; junction bases not matched to a gene: 9. The CDR3 protein is CAGGTGWGTGELFF. In DNA form, the CDR3 reads TGTGCCGGAGGGACAGGATGGGGCACCGGGGAGCTGTTTTTT. The whole variable domain, remainder taken from reference TRBV19 and TRBJ2-2, is DGGITQSPKYLFRKEGQNVTLSCEQNLNHDAMYWYRQDPGQGLRLIYYSQIVNDFQKGDIAEGYSVSREKKESFPLTVTSAQKNPTAFYLCAGGTGWGTGELFFGEGSRLTVL.

This rearrangement joins TRBV30 to TRBJ2-7, with D possibly TRBD2 on 5 matching bases. Trimming took off 0 bases at V and 4 bases at J, with 13 bases between the two ends. In germline, CDR1 is GTSNPN, CDR2 SVGIG (reference sequence). This CDR3 is built from 14 residues. The DNA for the CDR3 is TGTGCCTGGAGTGTCGGAGGATCTGGGTACGAGCAGTACTTC. Encoded protein: CAWSVGGSGYEQYF.

The chain carries TRBV28 and TRBJ1-5, with TRBD1 matching over 7 bases. The CDR3 runs 17 residues. Germline V gene data show CDR1 as MDHEN and CDR2 as SYDVKM. J gave up 2 bases and V 8 bases, and 15 bases lay outside the gene matches. The CDR3 DNA follows: TGTGCCAGCGGACGGACAGGAGGGGATGCTGGCAATCAGCCCCAGCATTTT. It encodes CASGRTGGDAGNQPQHF.

The chain recombines TRBV3-1 (or the pseudogene TRBV3-2) with TRBJ2-4; D may be TRBD2 (6 bases). The length of the CDR3 is 15 residues. CDR1 LGHDT and CDR2 YNNKEL come from the germline V gene (reference sequence). V shed 1 base and J shed 8 bases, with 15 bases lying between them. CDR3 DNA: TGTGCCAGCAGCCAAGTCGGAGGGAGTGTCGACATTCAGTACTTC. This encodes CASSQVGGSVDIQYF.

There are a few counts of this clone. The chain carries TRBV13 and TRBJ1-2; weak D call: TRBD1 (5 bases). V was shortened by 5 bases and J by 4 bases, with 11 bases between the two germline ends. In germline, CDR1 is PRHDT, CDR2 FYEKMQ (reference sequence). This CDR3 is built from 13 residues. The CDR3 here is CASSVQGLYGYTF. The CDR3 bases are TGTGCCAGCAGCGTGCAGGGTCTCTATGGCTACACCTTC.

The rearrangement joins TRBV2 to TRBJ2-3; 8 bases align to TRBD2. V was pared by 0 bases and J by 9 bases, with 2 bases of the junction left unmatched. The CDR3 runs to 13 residues. From germline, CDR1 is SNHLY and CDR2 FYNNEI. DNA for the CDR3: TGTGCCAGCAGTGAAGCGGCGGGGGGAACGCAGTATTTT. It translates to CASSEAAGGTQYF.

V is TRBV4-2 and J is TRBJ2-7, with 7 bases identical to TRBD2. This CDR3 is 13 amino acids long. The V gene's germline CDR1 is LGHNA and CDR2 YNFKEQ. Unmatched junction bases numbered 5, after V lost 5 bases and J lost 4 bases. The DNA of the CDR3 is TGTGCCAGCAGCGGGGGTAGCGGGTACGAGCAGTACTTC. This sequence encodes CASSGGSGYEQYF.

The chain carries TRBV7-2 and TRBJ1-4; D remains unclear. Between the trimmed V and J ends, which lost 4 bases and 3 bases, there was a span of 6 bases. CDR1 is SGHTA and CDR2 is FQGNSA in the germline V gene. This CDR3 spans 13 amino acids. In DNA form, the CDR3 reads TGTGCCAGCAGCTCGTTTCCTAATGAAAAACTGTTTTTT. Its protein product is CASSSFPNEKLFF. The entire variable domain, with the rest obtained from reference TRBV7-2 and TRBJ1-4, is as follows: GAGVSQSPSNKVTEKGKDVELRCDPISGHTALYWYRQSLGQGLEFLIYFQGNSAPDKSGLPSDRFSAERTGGSVSTLTIQRTQQEDSAVYLCASSSFPNEKLFFGSGTQLSVL.

The rearrangement links TRBV11-2 to TRBJ1-1; no reliable D call. Trimming removed 2 bases at V and 8 bases at J, with 6 bases between. CDR1 is SGHAT, CDR2 FQNNGV, per germline. The CDR3 has 11 amino acids. CDR3 region: CASSLIREAFF. In DNA form, the CDR3 reads TGTGCCAGCAGCTTAATCAGGGAAGCTTTCTTT.

The rearrangement joins TRBV23-1 to TRBJ2-3, with 8 bases matching TRBD2. TRBV23-1 is identified as an open reading frame with a role that is uncertain. V lost 3 bases, J lost 6 bases, and 8 bases stayed unmatched. The CDR3 length is 15 residues. In DNA, the CDR3 is TGCGCCAGCAGTCAGCGGCGGGAGGTTCTCGATACGCAGTATTTT. Encoded protein: CASSQRREVLDTQYF.